The TCR beta chain under discussion was sequenced for a study of shared clonotypes between healthy human individuals. Caucasian adults residing in Nashville, Tennessee made up all the donors. With V trimmed by 4 bases and J by 0 bases, 14 bases remained unmatched. CDR1 and CDR2 (germline): SGHVS, FQNEAQ. The CDR3 contains 20 residues. Study-wide results and limits: What limited the represented genetic and exposure-history diversity was the small number of donors.

This clone has a single count. The antigen is not known. Replicate PCRs run on sorted subsets employed 200 ng DNA, 30,000 to 35,000 T cell genomes. Libraries were prepared by immunoSEQ multiplex PCR; TCRdb keeps only in-frame clonotypes and omits some of them. The sample has some 1.5 million clones, roughly 97% seen once. The chain joins TRBV7-8 to TRBJ1-4; 10 bases are a match to TRBD1. Sequencing input: naive CD4+ T cells sorted from blood. Subset in this sample: CD45RA+ positively selected. The origin of this receptor is a man aged 25 to 40 in good health. The CDR3: CASSSRPGQGLPATNEKLFF. The DNA of the CDR3 is TGTGCCAGCAGCTCACGACCGGGACAGGGGCTGCCTGCAACTAATGAAAAACTGTTTTTT.